These 27 T cell receptor beta chains originate from one sample sequenced in a study of T cell responses to AZD1222 COVID-19 vaccine. Data came from immunoSEQ multiplex PCR; TCRdb stores just in-frame clones and leaves some out. Of approximately 60,000 clones listed, 75% to 85% were seen once; the top ten hold roughly 20%. Sequencing was performed on peripheral blood, taken on day 0 of AZD1222 vaccination. These receptors came from an adult in good health.

This clone has just one count. This chain links TRBV4-2 with TRBJ2-7, with D unresolved. CDR3 size: 13 residues. Trimming removed 6 bases from V and 7 bases from J, with 16 bases in between. Germline CDR1 and CDR2: LGHNA and YNFKEQ. CDR3 in amino acids: CASSPTEAAEQYF. The CDR3, as DNA: TGTGCCAGCAGTCCTACCGAAGCAGCTGAGCAGTACTTC.

The table lists this clone with a count of one. The chain joins TRBV5-1 to TRBJ1-3, with TRBD1 identical over 9 bases. The ends lost 4 bases at V and 0 bases at J; junction bases unmatched: 8. The CDR3 runs to 17 residues. Germline loops: CDR1 SGHRS, CDR2 YFSETQ. CDR3 amino acids: CASSRDRVGYSGNTIYF. The CDR3 DNA sequence: TGCGCCAGCAGCCGGGACAGGGTTGGGTACTCTGGAAACACCATATATTTT.

The chain recombines TRBV18 with TRBJ1-5; 8 bases are a match to TRBD1. V was clipped by 3 bases and J by 1 base; unmatched bases: 11. Germline V lookup: CDR1 KGHSH, CDR2 LQKENI. The CDR3 sequence is 18 residues long. CDR3 loop: CASSPKGTGGESNQPQHF. The CDR3 nucleotides are TGTGCCAGCTCACCGAAAGGTACAGGGGGAGAGAGCAATCAGCCCCAGCATTTT. The whole variable domain, remainder taken from reference TRBV18 and TRBJ1-5, is NAGVMQNPRHLVRRRGQEARLRCSPMKGHSHVYWYRQLPEEGLKFMVYLQKENIIDESGMPKERFSAEFPKEGPSILRIQQVVRGDSAAYFCASSPKGTGGESNQPQHFGDGTRLSIL.

This clone was found once. The chain carries TRBV28 and TRBJ1-5; the D is unclear. There are 16 residues in the CDR3. The germline V and J ends were trimmed by 4 bases and 1 base, with 14 bases remaining between them. Germline loops: CDR1 MDHEN, CDR2 SYDVKM. CDR3 nucleotide sequence: TGTGCCAGCAGTTCACCTGGGCGGAGGAGCAATCAGCCCCAGCATTTT. This gives the protein CASSSPGRRSNQPQHF.

This clone was counted a single time. The V call is TRBV7-9, the J call TRBJ1-2; D may be TRBD1 (5 bases). The V and J ends lost 1 base and 6 bases respectively, with 15 bases between them. This CDR3 contains 15 residues. Germline lookup yields CDR1 SEHNR and CDR2 FQNEAQ (reference sequence). As DNA, the CDR3 is TGTGCCAGCAGCTTAGTGGCAGGGACGGGTGATGGCTACACCTTC. It translates to CASSLVAGTGDGYTF.

The chain recombines TRBV9 with TRBJ1-5, with D uncertain. Looked up from germline, CDR1 is SGDLS and CDR2 is YYNGEE. Trimming cost V 1 base and J 3 bases, with 11 bases left between them. The length of the CDR3 is 15 residues. The CDR3 DNA sequence: TGTGCCAGCAGCGTATCTGGGGATTACAATCAGCCCCAGCATTTT. Its protein is CASSVSGDYNQPQHF.

V usage is TRBV27 and J usage is TRBJ2-2; D ambiguous. The germline V gene has CDR1 MNHEY and CDR2 SMNVEV (reference sequence). CDR3 length: 13 residues. The germline V and J ends were trimmed by 5 bases and 6 bases, with 10 bases remaining between them. CDR3 protein: CASSRIASGELFF. The CDR3 DNA reads as TGTGCCAGCAGTCGGATAGCTTCCGGGGAGCTGTTTTTT.

This clone was seen a handful of times. This chain connects TRBV7-2 to TRBJ1-3; no clear D gene. The germline gives CDR1 SGHTA, CDR2 FQGNSA. The CDR3 spans 16 residues. The V end lost 5 bases, the J end lost 0 bases, and 14 bases lay between the germline ends. In DNA form, the CDR3 reads TGTGCCAGCAGCCCCCACGCGATAAGCTCTGGAAACACCATATATTTT. Translation gives CASSPHAISSGNTIYF.

This clone was counted between two and nine times. This rearrangement joins TRBV11-2 to TRBJ2-7; D may be TRBD1 (6 bases). Germline CDR1 reads SGHAT; CDR2 reads FQNNGV. The CDR3 has 15 residues. V was clipped by 5 bases and J by 0 bases, with 14 bases between them. The CDR3 here is CASSVNRDNSYEQYF. The CDR3 coding sequence is TGTGCCAGCAGCGTAAACAGGGATAACTCCTACGAGCAGTACTTC.

The table lists this clone with a count of one. V gene TRBV11-1 combines with J gene TRBJ1-2, with 7 bases lining up with TRBD1. Germline CDR1 reads SGHAT; CDR2 reads FQDESV (reference sequence). CDR3 size: 13 residues. Germline trimming cut 5 bases from V and 5 bases from J; bases unmatched to any gene: 5. CDR3 nucleotide sequence: TGTGCCAGCAGCCCCGGGACAGATTATGGCTACACCTTC. This codes for CASSPGTDYGYTF.

The rearrangement links TRBV29-1 to TRBJ2-1; a possible D gene is TRBD1 (6 bases). CDR3 size: 13 residues. Germline-derived CDR1 and CDR2 are SQVTM and ANQGSEA. V lost 4 bases and J 8 bases, leaving 15 bases between the germline ends. CDR3 region: CSVVARGNDEQFF. CDR3 sequence (DNA): TGCAGCGTTGTGGCCAGGGGTAATGATGAGCAGTTCTTC.

This clone was seen only once. The genes are TRBV2 and TRBJ1-2, with a tentative D call TRBD1 (6 bases). Germline CDR1 and CDR2: SNHLY and FYNNEI. V lost 0 bases and J lost 3, with 11 bases in between. The CDR3 is 15 amino acids. CDR3 residues: CASSEATGWDYGYTF. In DNA, the CDR3 is TGTGCCAGCAGTGAAGCGACAGGATGGGACTATGGCTACACCTTC.

The chain uses TRBV18 and TRBJ2-7; D is unclear. Germline V gene sequence: CDR1 KGHSH, CDR2 LQKENI. The CDR3 loop spans 13 amino acids. V was clipped by 5 bases and J by 1 base, with 9 bases between them. The CDR3 DNA is TGTGCCAGCTCAAACTACACATCCTACGAGCAGTACTTC. This encodes CASSNYTSYEQYF. Complete variable domain (other parts from reference TRBV18 and TRBJ2-7): NAGVMQNPRHLVRRRGQEARLRCSPMKGHSHVYWYRQLPEEGLKFMVYLQKENIIDESGMPKERFSAEFPKEGPSILRIQQVVRGDSAAYFCASSNYTSYEQYFGPGTRLTVT.

The rearrangement links TRBV7-2 to TRBJ2-5; no clear D gene. This CDR3 spans 14 amino acids. The germline V gene has CDR1 SGHTA and CDR2 FQGNSA. The V end lost 5 bases, the J end lost 4 bases, and 14 bases lay between the germline ends. In nucleotides, the CDR3 is TGTGCCAGCAGCCGCGGCCTGGAAATAGAGACCCAGTACTTC. This sequence encodes CASSRGLEIETQYF.

The chain recombines TRBV28 with TRBJ1-3, with unresolved D. Germline loops: CDR1 MDHEN, CDR2 SYDVKM. V dropped 5 bases and J dropped 0 bases, with 5 bases sitting between them. This CDR3 spans 13 amino acids. In DNA, the CDR3 is TGTGCCAGCAGTACCAACTCTGGAAACACCATATATTTT. Translating it yields CASSTNSGNTIYF. The variable domain in full, completed from reference TRBV28 and TRBJ1-3, reads DVKVTQSSRYLVKRTGEKVFLECVQDMDHENMFWYRQDPGLGLRLIYFSYDVKMKEKGDIPEGYSVSREKKERFSLILESASTNQTSMYLCASSTNSGNTIYFGEGSWLTVV.

J is TRBJ1-2 and V is TRBV5-1; D is uncertain. The CDR3 totals 14 residues. Per the germline V gene, CDR1 is SGHRS and CDR2 is YFSETQ. V lost 0 bases, J lost 7 bases, and 13 bases lay in between. The CDR3 region is CASSLAEGRGGYTF. The CDR3 DNA reads as TGCGCCAGCAGCTTGGCCGAGGGCCGAGGTGGCTACACCTTC.

This clone was seen only once. In DNA form, the CDR3 reads TGTGCCATCCGGGACACCCAAAAGGGAAGCTCCTACAATGAGCAGTTCTTC. Amino acids: CAIRDTQKGSSYNEQFF. The chain has TRBV5-8 and TRBJ2-1; tentative D call: TRBD1 (6 bases). This CDR3 contains 17 residues. Trimming cost V 9 bases and J 0 bases, with 22 bases left between them. Germline lookup yields CDR1 SGHTS and CDR2 YDEGEE. Drawing the rest from reference TRBV5-8 and TRBJ2-1, the complete variable domain is EAGVTQSPTHLIKTRGQQATLRCSPISGHTSVYWYQQALGLGLQFLLWYDEGEERNRGNFPPRFSGRQFPNYSSELNVNALELEDSALYLCAIRDTQKGSSYNEQFFGPGTRLTVL.

J is TRBJ1-1 and V is TRBV7-9; no firm D call. Germline V gene lookup returns CDR1 SEHNR and CDR2 FQNEAQ (reference sequence). This CDR3 is built from 12 residues. The V end was cut by 10 bases, the J end by 4 bases, with 13 bases between. CDR3 coding DNA: TGTGCCACCAACACCCGAGTCACTGAAGCTTTCTTT. Residues: CATNTRVTEAFF.

The chain is built from TRBV28 and TRBJ1-1, with no clear D. The V gene's germline CDR1 is MDHEN and CDR2 SYDVKM. The CDR3 spans 12 residues. The V and J ends lost 2 bases and 3 bases respectively, with 4 bases between them. The CDR3 sequence: CASSLIDTEAFF. CDR3 nucleotides: TGTGCCAGCAGTTTAATTGACACTGAAGCTTTCTTT. The variable domain in full, with the rest retrieved from reference TRBV28 and TRBJ1-1, is DVKVTQSSRYLVKRTGEKVFLECVQDMDHENMFWYRQDPGLGLRLIYFSYDVKMKEKGDIPEGYSVSREKKERFSLILESASTNQTSMYLCASSLIDTEAFFGQGTRLTVV.

CDR3: CASSTWGSNQPQHF. DNA of the CDR3: TGTGCCAGCAGTACCTGGGGCTCCAATCAGCCCCAGCATTTT. The chain recombines TRBV6-2 or TRBV6-3 with TRBJ1-5; tentative D call: TRBD1 (5 bases). V was shortened by 5 bases and J by 3 bases, with 11 bases between the two germline ends. This CDR3 has 14 residues. Germline values: CDR1 MNHEY, CDR2 SVGEGT.

This rearrangement joins TRBV5-1 to TRBJ1-3; 7 positions match TRBD1. J lost 0 bases, V lost 2 bases, and 11 bases had no gene match. Germline V gives CDR1 SGHRS, CDR2 YFSETQ. The CDR3 contains 18 residues. The CDR3 region has the DNA TGCGCCAGCAGCTTCGGGGTACAGGGGTCCATCTCTGGAAACACCATATATTTT. Translation gives CASSFGVQGSISGNTIYF.

This clone was observed once. This chain links TRBV24-1 with TRBJ2-5; 11 nucleotides line up with TRBD2. This CDR3 has 15 residues. Germline V CDR1 and CDR2: KGHDR, SFDVKD. Losses at the gene ends were 3 bases for V and 3 bases for J; bases not matched to a gene: 2. In nucleotides, the CDR3 is TGTGCCACCAGTGATCCGACTAGCGGGGAAGAGACCCAGTACTTC. Its translation is CATSDPTSGEETQYF.

The chain couples TRBV1 to TRBJ2-3; the D call of TRBD2 is as the table states it, not checked on the DNA. TRBV1 is given as a pseudogene. CDR3 length: 14 residues. The CDR3 DNA is TGCACCAGCAGCCAAGATCCTCGGGGAGATACGCAGTATTTT. This gives the protein CTSSQDPRGDTQYF.

This chain links TRBV28 with TRBJ2-3; TRBD2 might be the D (5 bases). This CDR3 has 14 residues. Germline-derived CDR1 and CDR2 are MDHEN and SYDVKM. The V end lost 2 bases, the J end lost 2 bases, and 8 bases lay between the germline ends. The CDR3 sequence is CASSLDGITDTQYF. CDR3 nucleotide sequence: TGTGCCAGCAGTTTAGACGGGATCACAGATACGCAGTATTTT.

This chain uses TRBV11-2 with TRBJ2-1, with TRBD2 identical over 10 bases. The J segment lost 9 bases and the V segment lost 4 bases, leaving 9 bases of the junction unmatched. This CDR3 region has 15 residues. Germline CDR1 is SGHAT and CDR2 is FQNNGV. The CDR3 sequence is CASSSLAGARGEQFF. CDR3 in DNA: TGTGCCAGCAGCTCTCTAGCGGGGGCCCGGGGTGAGCAGTTCTTC.

V and J are TRBV7-9 and TRBJ1-2; possible D gene TRBD1, 5 bases. There are 13 residues in the CDR3. From germline, CDR1 is SEHNR and CDR2 FQNEAQ (reference sequence). Trimming pared 5 bases from V and 1 base from J, leaving 8 bases between. Here the CDR3 DNA reads TGTGCCAGCAGCGTCGACAGTAACTATGGCTACACCTTC. The encoded protein is CASSVDSNYGYTF.

This clone was detected only a few times. This chain connects TRBV5-6 to TRBJ2-7, with D hard to call. The germline V gene encodes CDR1 SGHDT and CDR2 YYEEEE. The CDR3 is 14 amino acids. The V end was cut by 2 bases, the J end by 1 base, with 10 bases between. The CDR3 nucleotides read TGTGCCAGCAGCTTACTTGGATCGTCCTACGAGCAGTACGTC. This encodes CASSLLGSSYEQYV.